A selection of T cell receptor beta chains follows, all from one sample in a study of early T cells in non-severe SARS-CoV-2 infection. TCRdb analysed the 5' RACE reads with MiXCR anew, one entry per CDR3 protein. This table holds 60,000 or so distinct CDR3 sequences, 8.7% found once. The input for sequencing was whole blood, taken at baseline. These receptor sequences come from an adult who was a healthcare worker with PCR-confirmed SARS-CoV-2 infection or an uninfected control (not recorded which). Both conserved end residues are part of each CDR3. Each record gives: J gene, D gene, V gene, CDR3 length, clone size, CDR3 protein, CDR3 DNA. D genes are given only for firm matches. Size is omitted from some rows. Given values are once, few, many or a class for expanded clones.

J gene: TRBJ2-5
D gene: -
V gene: TRBV5-1
CDR3 length: 15
clone size: few
CDR3 protein: CASSLAVQPTETQYF
CDR3 DNA: TGCGCCAGCAGCTTGGCCGTACAACCAACAGAGACCCAGTACTTC

J gene: TRBJ2-1
D gene: -
V gene: TRBV15
CDR3 length: 13
clone size: few
CDR3 protein: CATAGLTYNEQFF
CDR3 DNA: TGTGCCACCGCGGGGCTAACCTACAATGAGCAGTTCTTC

J gene: TRBJ1-1
D gene: -
V gene: TRBV4-2
CDR3 length: 15
clone size: -
CDR3 protein: CASSQAGVGNTEAFF
CDR3 DNA: TGTGCCAGCAGCCAAGCAGGAGTTGGGAACACTGAAGCTTTCTTT

J gene: TRBJ2-1
D gene: -
V gene: TRBV6-5
CDR3 length: 14
clone size: many
CDR3 protein: CASRQGEPYNEQFF
CDR3 DNA: TGTGCCAGCCGGCAAGGAGAGCCCTACAATGAGCAGTTCTTC

J gene: TRBJ2-1
D gene: TRBD2
V gene: TRBV7-3
CDR3 length: 17
clone size: -
CDR3 protein: CASSLGTSGRKGNEQFF
CDR3 DNA: TGTGCCAGCAGCCTAGGGACTAGCGGGAGAAAGGGCAATGAGCAGTTCTTC

J gene: TRBJ2-1
D gene: TRBD2
V gene: TRBV5-1
CDR3 length: 15
clone size: -
CDR3 protein: CASSSLAGGGNEQFF
CDR3 DNA: TGCGCCAGCAGCTCCTTAGCGGGGGGCGGGAATGAGCAGTTCTTC

J gene: TRBJ1-1
D gene: TRBD1
V gene: TRBV7-6
CDR3 length: 18
clone size: -
CDR3 protein: CASSSTDRAPWMNTEAFF
CDR3 DNA: TGTGCCAGCAGCTCCACGGACAGGGCGCCTTGGATGAACACTGAAGCTTTCTTT

J gene: TRBJ1-1
D gene: -
V gene: TRBV4-1
CDR3 length: 15
clone size: few
CDR3 protein: CASSLGGGGDTEAFF
CDR3 DNA: TGCGCCAGCAGCTTAGGAGGTGGCGGGGACACTGAAGCTTTCTTT

J gene: TRBJ1-6
D gene: TRBD1
V gene: TRBV4-2
CDR3 length: 17
clone size: -
CDR3 protein: CASSQAPGQGDNSPLHF
CDR3 DNA: TGTGCCAGCAGCCAAGCCCCAGGACAGGGGGATAATTCACCCCTCCACTTT

J gene: TRBJ2-7
D gene: -
V gene: TRBV3-1
CDR3 length: 15
clone size: many
CDR3 protein: CASSSRTSQRYEQYF
CDR3 DNA: TGTGCCAGCAGCTCTAGGACAAGCCAAAGATACGAGCAGTACTTC

J gene: TRBJ2-2
D gene: -
V gene: TRBV11-3
CDR3 length: 13
clone size: -
CDR3 protein: CATDPRNTGELFF
CDR3 DNA: TGTGCCACCGACCCGAGGAACACCGGGGAGCTGTTTTTT

J gene: TRBJ2-7
D gene: TRBD1
V gene: TRBV4-1
CDR3 length: 16
clone size: few
CDR3 protein: CASSHRQGGISYEQYF
CDR3 DNA: TGCGCCAGCAGCCACCGACAGGGGGGCATCTCCTACGAGCAGTACTTC

J gene: TRBJ1-1
D gene: -
V gene: TRBV6-5
CDR3 length: 13
clone size: many
CDR3 protein: CASSTTGPGSAFF
CDR3 DNA: TGTGCCAGCAGTACCACAGGCCCGGGATCCGCTTTCTTT

J gene: TRBJ2-7
D gene: TRBD2
V gene: TRBV28
CDR3 length: 16
clone size: many
CDR3 protein: CASSFHLAALSYEQYF
CDR3 DNA: TGTGCCAGCAGTTTCCACCTAGCGGCCCTCTCCTACGAGCAGTACTTC

J gene: TRBJ2-2
D gene: -
V gene: TRBV5-4
CDR3 length: 13
clone size: -
CDR3 protein: CASSLSSGRELFF
CDR3 DNA: -

J gene: TRBJ2-3
D gene: -
V gene: TRBV7-6
CDR3 length: 12
clone size: few
CDR3 protein: CASSSGGDTQYF
CDR3 DNA: TGTGCCAGCAGCTCGGGGGGCGATACGCAGTATTTT

J gene: TRBJ1-4
D gene: -
V gene: TRBV10-2
CDR3 length: 14
clone size: few
CDR3 protein: CASSEPGRTEKLFF
CDR3 DNA: TGCGCCAGCAGTGAGCCGGGCCGTACTGAAAAACTGTTTTTT

J gene: TRBJ1-1
D gene: -
V gene: TRBV7-8
CDR3 length: 15
clone size: -
CDR3 protein: CASSLDRGLNTEAFF
CDR3 DNA: TGTGCCAGCAGCTTAGACCGGGGGCTGAACACTGAAGCTTTCTTT

J gene: TRBJ2-5
D gene: TRBD1
V gene: TRBV12-3/TRBV12-4
CDR3 length: 13
clone size: many
CDR3 protein: CASSPGTEETQYF
CDR3 DNA: TGTGCCAGCAGCCCCGGGACAGAAGAGACCCAGTACTTC

J gene: TRBJ2-1
D gene: -
V gene: TRBV28
CDR3 length: 14
clone size: -
CDR3 protein: CASSLLSSYNEQFF
CDR3 DNA: TGTGCCAGCAGCCTACTTAGCTCCTACAATGAGCAGTTCTTC

J gene: TRBJ2-3
D gene: -
V gene: TRBV10-1
CDR3 length: 13
clone size: few
CDR3 protein: CASSESMRQAQYF
CDR3 DNA: TGCGCCAGCAGTGAGTCGATGCGCCAAGCGCAGTATTTT

J gene: TRBJ1-6
D gene: -
V gene: TRBV19
CDR3 length: 13
clone size: -
CDR3 protein: CASAGTLNSPLHF
CDR3 DNA: TGTGCCAGTGCCGGGACACTAAATTCACCCCTCCACTTT

J gene: TRBJ2-2
D gene: TRBD2
V gene: TRBV18
CDR3 length: 15
clone size: -
CDR3 protein: CASSPPSGTTGELFF
CDR3 DNA: TGTGCCAGCTCACCACCGAGCGGGACCACCGGGGAGCTGTTTTTT

J gene: TRBJ1-5
D gene: TRBD1
V gene: TRBV7-9
CDR3 length: 16
clone size: many
CDR3 protein: CASSSRQGEGNQPQHF
CDR3 DNA: TGTGCCAGCAGCTCTCGACAGGGAGAGGGCAATCAGCCCCAGCATTTT

J gene: TRBJ2-7
D gene: -
V gene: TRBV11-2
CDR3 length: 18
clone size: many
CDR3 protein: CASSPRNSGTLTSYEQYF
CDR3 DNA: TGTGCCAGCAGCCCCAGGAATAGCGGAACCCTTACATCATACGAGCAGTACTTC

J gene: TRBJ1-2
D gene: TRBD1
V gene: TRBV10-3
CDR3 length: 15
clone size: few
CDR3 protein: CAISDWDRANYGYTF
CDR3 DNA: TGTGCCATCAGTGACTGGGACAGAGCTAACTATGGCTACACCTTC

J gene: TRBJ2-2
D gene: -
V gene: TRBV10-1
CDR3 length: 13
clone size: few
CDR3 protein: CASGQRSTGELFF
CDR3 DNA: TGCGCCAGTGGGCAGCGGTCCACCGGGGAGCTGTTTTTT

J gene: TRBJ1-1
D gene: -
V gene: TRBV19
CDR3 length: 13
clone size: few
CDR3 protein: CASSGGTNTEAFF
CDR3 DNA: TGTGCCAGTAGTGGGGGGACAAACACTGAAGCTTTCTTT

J gene: TRBJ2-7
D gene: TRBD2
V gene: TRBV9
CDR3 length: 15
clone size: -
CDR3 protein: CASSVGGTTDYEQYF
CDR3 DNA: TGTGCCAGCAGCGTAGGGGGGACTACCGACTACGAGCAGTACTTC

J gene: TRBJ2-7
D gene: -
V gene: TRBV28
CDR3 length: 12
clone size: -
CDR3 protein: CASSFSAYEQYF
CDR3 DNA: TGTGCCAGCAGTTTCTCTGCCTACGAGCAGTACTTC

J gene: TRBJ2-4
D gene: TRBD1
V gene: TRBV19
CDR3 length: 15
clone size: -
CDR3 protein: CASSMGSTGYPYQYF
CDR3 DNA: TGTGCCAGTAGTATGGGATCGACAGGGTACCCCTATCAGTACTTC

J gene: TRBJ2-7
D gene: -
V gene: TRBV5-1
CDR3 length: 13
clone size: -
CDR3 protein: CASSTGAEYEQYF
CDR3 DNA: TGCGCCAGCAGCACCGGGGCAGAATACGAGCAGTACTTC

J gene: TRBJ2-7
D gene: -
V gene: TRBV5-1
CDR3 length: 15
clone size: many
CDR3 protein: CASSLARTVYYEQYF
CDR3 DNA: TGCGCCAGCAGCTTGGCCAGGACGGTCTACTACGAGCAGTACTTC

J gene: TRBJ2-2
D gene: TRBD1
V gene: TRBV4-1
CDR3 length: 13
clone size: many
CDR3 protein: CATRDSNTGELFF
CDR3 DNA: TGCGCCACACGGGACAGCAACACCGGGGAGCTGTTTTTT

J gene: TRBJ2-7
D gene: TRBD1
V gene: TRBV29-1
CDR3 length: 15
clone size: -
CDR3 protein: CSVTDRVILGYEQYF
CDR3 DNA: TGCAGCGTGACGGACAGGGTTATCCTTGGGTACGAGCAGTACTTC

J gene: TRBJ2-1
D gene: TRBD2
V gene: TRBV7-2
CDR3 length: 16
clone size: medium-sized
CDR3 protein: CASSLGTSGTFNEQFF
CDR3 DNA: TGTGCCAGCAGCTTGGGGACTAGCGGGACCTTCAATGAGCAGTTCTTC

J gene: TRBJ1-3
D gene: -
V gene: TRBV6-5
CDR3 length: 14
clone size: few
CDR3 protein: CASRSPASGNTIYF
CDR3 DNA: TGTGCCAGCAGGAGTCCAGCGTCTGGAAACACCATATATTTT

J gene: TRBJ2-1
D gene: -
V gene: TRBV5-5
CDR3 length: 14
clone size: many
CDR3 protein: CASSFGSSYNEQFF
CDR3 DNA: TGTGCCAGCAGCTTCGGAAGCTCCTACAATGAGCAGTTCTTC

J gene: TRBJ2-7
D gene: -
V gene: TRBV20-1
CDR3 length: 14
clone size: -
CDR3 protein: CSARDLSAGDEQYF
CDR3 DNA: TGCAGTGCTAGAGATCTATCGGCCGGGGACGAGCAGTACTTC

J gene: TRBJ2-5
D gene: -
V gene: TRBV3-1
CDR3 length: 13
clone size: -
CDR3 protein: CASSQGRAGTQYF
CDR3 DNA: TGTGCCAGCAGCCAAGGTCGGGCCGGGACCCAGTACTTC

J gene: TRBJ2-7
D gene: -
V gene: TRBV7-6
CDR3 length: 16
clone size: many
CDR3 protein: CASSPQDQIPVLEQYF
CDR3 DNA: TGTGCCAGCAGCCCACAGGACCAGATCCCCGTCCTCGAGCAGTACTTC

J gene: TRBJ2-2
D gene: -
V gene: TRBV20-1
CDR3 length: 14
clone size: many
CDR3 protein: CSARDERRPGELFF
CDR3 DNA: TGCAGTGCTAGAGATGAGCGGCGCCCCGGGGAGCTGTTTTTT

J gene: TRBJ2-3
D gene: -
V gene: TRBV6-1
CDR3 length: 15
clone size: few
CDR3 protein: CASSQTGFSTDTQYF
CDR3 DNA: TGTGCCAGCAGCCAAACAGGGTTTAGCACAGATACGCAGTATTTT

J gene: TRBJ2-1
D gene: TRBD2
V gene: TRBV24-1
CDR3 length: 16
clone size: -
CDR3 protein: CATSARLAGSYNEQFF
CDR3 DNA: TGTGCCACCAGTGCCCGACTAGCGGGATCCTACAATGAGCAGTTCTTC

J gene: TRBJ1-1
D gene: -
V gene: TRBV6-1
CDR3 length: 14
clone size: many
CDR3 protein: CASRAVQRGTEAFF
CDR3 DNA: TGTGCCAGCAGAGCGGTCCAAAGAGGGACTGAAGCTTTCTTT

J gene: TRBJ2-7
D gene: TRBD2
V gene: TRBV3-1
CDR3 length: 14
clone size: few
CDR3 protein: CASSPTSGSYEQYF
CDR3 DNA: TGTGCCAGCAGCCCGACTAGCGGGAGCTACGAGCAGTACTTC

J gene: TRBJ1-1
D gene: -
V gene: TRBV3-1
CDR3 length: 14
clone size: many
CDR3 protein: CASSQDTRRTEAFF
CDR3 DNA: TGTGCCAGCAGCCAAGATACCCGGCGGACTGAAGCTTTCTTT

J gene: TRBJ2-7
D gene: -
V gene: TRBV10-3
CDR3 length: 14
clone size: few
CDR3 protein: CAISELGGSYEQYF
CDR3 DNA: TGTGCCATCAGTGAGTTAGGGGGCTCCTACGAGCAGTACTTC

J gene: TRBJ2-5
D gene: -
V gene: TRBV29-1
CDR3 length: 13
clone size: -
CDR3 protein: CSVDWTAEETQYF
CDR3 DNA: TGCAGCGTTGACTGGACGGCAGAAGAGACCCAGTACTTC

J gene: TRBJ1-5
D gene: TRBD1
V gene: TRBV7-2
CDR3 length: 15
clone size: few
CDR3 protein: CASSARGYSNQPQHF
CDR3 DNA: TGTGCCAGCAGCGCCAGGGGGTATAGCAATCAGCCCCAGCATTTT

J gene: TRBJ2-5
D gene: -
V gene: TRBV20-1
CDR3 length: 13
clone size: many
CDR3 protein: CSASYGGRETQYF
CDR3 DNA: TGCAGTGCTTCCTACGGAGGGAGAGAGACCCAGTACTTC